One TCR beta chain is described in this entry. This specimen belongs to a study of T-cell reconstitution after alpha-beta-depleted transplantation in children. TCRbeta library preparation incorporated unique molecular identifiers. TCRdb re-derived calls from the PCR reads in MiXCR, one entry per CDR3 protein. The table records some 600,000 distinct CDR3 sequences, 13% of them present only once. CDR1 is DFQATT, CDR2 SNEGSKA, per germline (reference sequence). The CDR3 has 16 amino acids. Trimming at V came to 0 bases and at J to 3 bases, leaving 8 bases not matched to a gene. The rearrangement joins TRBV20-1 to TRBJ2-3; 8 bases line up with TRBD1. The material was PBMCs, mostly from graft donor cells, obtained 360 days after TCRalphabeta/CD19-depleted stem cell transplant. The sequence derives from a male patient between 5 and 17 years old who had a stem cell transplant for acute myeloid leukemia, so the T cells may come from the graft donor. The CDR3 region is CSAREEDRELTDTQYF. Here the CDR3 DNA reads TGCAGTGCTAGAGAAGAGGACAGGGAACTTACAGATACGCAGTATTTT.